This T cell receptor (beta chain) came from a study of T cell repertoires in cytomegalovirus infection. For the study at large: Based on public TCR beta signatures, there were indications of CMV infection and of a matching HLA type.

Ten or more counts support this clonotype. MiXCR, run by TCRdb on the reads, gives a single entry per CDR3 protein. The sample records 480,000 or so distinct CDR3 sequences, over 9% being singletons. This CDR3 comprises 14 residues. The V gene's germline CDR1 is MNHNS and CDR2 SASEGT. Trimming removed 8 bases at V and 1 base at J, with 13 bases between. The chain links TRBV6-1 to TRBJ2-3, with D maybe TRBD2 (5 bases). The TCR comes from a human donor in good health (CMV status not recorded). Some clones in this sample may be carry-over from other donors' samples. Sample: PBMCs. The CDR3 DNA sequence: TGTGCCAGCGAGGAAGCGGCCCGCACAGATACGCAGTATTTT. This gives the protein CASEEAARTDTQYF.